Following are 26 T cell receptor beta chains from one sample sequenced in a study of T cells in Graves' hyperthyroidism and ophthalmopathy. RNA transcripts gave rise to amplified TCR beta CDR3 regions. A first-round RT-PCR of the TCR CDR3 used the HTBI primer set. TCRdb analysed the multiplex PCR reads with MiXCR anew, one entry per CDR3 protein. The profile covers about half a million distinct CDR3 sequences, with 15% to 20% appearing a single time and approximately 50% taken by the ten largest. The sequencing sample was made of blood. Source of these receptors: a middle-aged man with Graves' ophthalmopathy.

The gene calls are TRBV5-1 and TRBJ2-7, with TRBD2 matching over 8 bases. CDR3 length equals 16 residues. Trimming at V came to 6 bases and at J to 1 base, leaving 12 bases not matched to a gene. From germline, CDR1 is SGHRS and CDR2 YFSETQ. The CDR3 DNA reads as TGCGCCAGCACCCCCAGGGGCGGGGGGAAATCCTACGAGCAGTACTTC. It codes for CASTPRGGGKSYEQYF.

This chain joins TRBV6-2 or TRBV6-3 and TRBJ2-1; the match to TRBD2 covers 9 bases. This CDR3 is 15 amino acids long. Per the germline V gene, CDR1 is MNHEY and CDR2 is SVGEGT. V gave up 2 bases and J gave up 12 bases; unmatched junction bases: 11. The CDR3 protein is CASSYGASGIYVQFF. The CDR3 nucleotides read TGTGCCAGCAGTTACGGGGCTAGCGGGATCTATGTGCAGTTCTTC.

This clonotype was observed many times. The chain recombines TRBV6-2 or TRBV6-3 with TRBJ2-1, with D possibly TRBD2 on 6 matching bases. Trimming took 2 bases from V and 5 from J, leaving 10 bases between them. Germline CDR1 MNHEY, CDR2 SVGEGT. The CDR3 is 14 amino acids. The CDR3 sequence is CASSYRRGNNEQFF. The CDR3 DNA sequence: TGTGCCAGCAGTTACAGGCGGGGAAACAATGAGCAGTTCTTC.

This clonotype came up a few times. This chain links TRBV5-5 with TRBJ2-7; D may be TRBD2 (6 bases). CDR1 and CDR2 (germline): SGHKS, YYEKEE (reference sequence). The CDR3 totals 15 residues. The V end was cut by 4 bases, the J end by 4 bases, with 18 bases between. CDR3 sequence: CASSLIAEQPYEQYF. The CDR3 region has the DNA TGTGCCAGCAGCCTAATAGCGGAACAGCCGTACGAGCAGTACTTC.

This clonotype was picked up many times. The chain joins TRBV2 to TRBJ2-7, with TRBD1 identical over 8 bases. This CDR3 has 14 amino acids. The V gene's germline CDR1 is SNHLY and CDR2 FYNNEI. With 6 bases clipped from V and 3 bases from J, the junction kept 7 bases outside the gene matches. The CDR3 DNA reads TGTGCCAGCAGGCCGGGACAGGTCATCTACGAGCAGTACTTC. This encodes CASRPGQVIYEQYF. Full variable domain (rest looked up from reference TRBV2 and TRBJ2-7): EPEVTQTPSHQVTQMGQEVILRCVPISNHLYFYWYRQILGQKVEFLVSFYNNEISEKSEIFDDQFSVERPDGSNFTLKIRSTKLEDSAMYFCASRPGQVIYEQYFGPGTRLTVT.

This clonotype was recorded at least ten times. The chain joins TRBV7-2 to TRBJ2-1; the D gene is possibly TRBD2 (5 bases). Germline lookup yields CDR1 SGHTA and CDR2 FQGNSA. This CDR3 has 15 amino acids. Trimming pared 5 bases from V and 4 bases from J, leaving 15 bases between. CDR3 sequence: CASSGSGNAYNEQFF. The CDR3 nucleotides read TGTGCCAGCAGCGGAAGCGGAAACGCTTACAATGAGCAGTTCTTC.

This clonotype is a singleton in its sample. The chain has TRBV5-1 and TRBJ1-1; the D gene is possibly TRBD1 (6 bases). CDR1 and CDR2 from the germline V gene are SGHRS and YFSETQ. Trimming shortened V by 0 bases and J by 5 bases, and 11 bases separated the two germline ends. This CDR3 is 14 amino acids long. The CDR3, as DNA: TGCGCCAGCAGCTTGGAGGGGGGCCTGACTGAAGCTTTCTTT. Encoded protein: CASSLEGGLTEAFF.

The rearrangement uses TRBV5-1 and TRBJ2-3; 8 positions match TRBD2. V lost 0 bases to trimming and J lost 5 bases; unmatched junction nucleotides: 8. The CDR3 is 16 amino acids. CDR1 is SGHRS, CDR2 YFSETQ, per germline. Here the CDR3 reads CASSLGSGGVVDTQYF. DNA of the CDR3: TGCGCCAGCAGCTTGGGGAGCGGGGGCGTGGTAGATACGCAGTATTTT.

This clonotype was seen more than once but under ten times. The rearrangement joins TRBV7-2 to TRBJ2-3; D remains ambiguous. CDR1 is SGHTA, CDR2 FQGNSA, per germline. V lost 2 bases and J 6 bases, leaving 6 bases between the germline ends. The CDR3 contains 12 residues. The CDR3 spells CASSLKGDTQYF. Written as DNA, the CDR3 is TGTGCCAGCAGCTTAAAAGGGGATACGCAGTATTTT.

CDR3 coding DNA: TGCAGCGTCGTCCGGGATCCTACCGGTCGGGCTTTCTTT. Protein: CSVVRDPTGRAFF. The J gene is TRBJ1-1, the V gene TRBV29-1; D is ambiguous. The CDR3 extends over 13 amino acids. V lost 6 bases and J lost 11, with 22 bases in between. From germline, CDR1 is SQVTM and CDR2 ANQGSEA.

The rearrangement links TRBV6-1 to TRBJ2-5; D gene uncertain. V shed 6 bases and J shed 6 bases, with 14 bases lying between them. CDR1 and CDR2 from the germline V gene are MNHNS and SASEGT. CDR3 length equals 13 residues. CDR3 residues: CASSRSRQQTQYF. The CDR3 DNA is TGTGCCAGCAGCCGAAGTAGGCAACAGACCCAGTACTTC.

Only a few counts were recorded for this clonotype. V and J are TRBV5-8 and TRBJ2-5; D unclear. The CDR3 runs to 13 residues. Per germline, CDR1 SGHTS and CDR2 YDEGEE. Trimming removed 1 base from V and 3 bases from J, with 7 bases in between. The CDR3 reads CASSLFFKETQYF. The CDR3 coding sequence is TGTGCCAGCAGCTTGTTTTTTAAAGAGACCCAGTACTTC. The full variable domain, in which reference TRBV5-8 and TRBJ2-5 provide the parts outside the CDR3, is EAGVTQSPTHLIKTRGQQATLRCSPISGHTSVYWYQQALGLGLQFLLWYDEGEERNRGNFPPRFSGRQFPNYSSELNVNALELEDSALYLCASSLFFKETQYFGPGTRLLVL.

This rearrangement joins TRBV2 to TRBJ2-5; D might be TRBD2 (6 bases). The germline V and J ends were trimmed by 5 bases and 4 bases, with 17 bases remaining between them. The length of the CDR3 is 15 residues. In germline, CDR1 is SNHLY, CDR2 FYNNEI. For the CDR3, the DNA is TGTGCCAGCAGTCTCCAGGGACTGGTGGGAGAGACCCAGTACTTC. It codes for CASSLQGLVGETQYF.

This sequence joins TRBV19 and TRBJ1-1; tentative D call: TRBD1 (6 bases). The V and J ends lost 4 bases and 1 base respectively, with 13 bases between them. The CDR3 has 15 residues. The germline V gene encodes CDR1 LNHDA and CDR2 SQIVND (reference sequence). CDR3 DNA: TGTGCCAGTAGTAACTTCCGGACAGCGAACACTGAAGCTTTCTTT. Residues: CASSNFRTANTEAFF.

The chain's CDR3 is CASSLEGGGLGWYF. For the CDR3, the DNA is TGTGCCAGCAGCTTAGAGGGCGGGGGACTAGGGTGGTATTTT. The rearrangement uses TRBV11-2 and TRBJ2-3, with 8 bases lining up with TRBD2. J was trimmed by 14 bases and V by 0 bases; bases with no gene match: 10. Germline assignment: CDR1 SGHAT and CDR2 FQNNGV. CDR3 size: 14 residues.

At least ten counts were recorded for this clonotype. The chain has TRBV6-1 and TRBJ2-6, with D unclear. Germline CDR1 is MNHNS and CDR2 is SASEGT. This CDR3 contains 15 residues. V gave up 7 bases and J gave up 1 base, with 11 bases separating them. The CDR3 here is CASITRHSGANVLTF. The CDR3 bases are TGTGCCAGCATAACACGACATTCTGGGGCCAACGTCCTGACTTTC.

This clonotype was seen only a few times. The chain carries TRBV20-1 and TRBJ2-1, with 12 bases that match TRBD2. The germline V gene encodes CDR1 DFQATT and CDR2 SNEGSKA (reference sequence). This CDR3 is 16 amino acids long. V shed 3 bases, J shed 8 bases, and the junction held 11 bases outside the gene matches. CDR3 protein: CSARRRASGRVHEQFF. CDR3 nucleotide sequence: TGCAGTGCTAGGAGGCGGGCTAGCGGGAGGGTACATGAGCAGTTCTTC.

This clonotype was seen at least ten times. V and J are TRBV30 and TRBJ1-1; no firm D call. The CDR3 is made up of 13 amino acids. Germline CDR1 and CDR2: GTSNPN and SVGIG (reference sequence). V was clipped by 3 bases and J by 0 bases, with 8 bases between them. In DNA, the CDR3 is TGTGCCTGGAGGGCCCAGATGAACACTGAAGCTTTCTTT. It translates to CAWRAQMNTEAFF.

This clonotype has only a few counts. V is TRBV12-3 or TRBV12-4 and J is TRBJ2-1; D call uncertain. V gave up 6 bases and J gave up 10 bases, with 13 bases separating them. The CDR3 has 12 amino acids. CDR3 protein: CASSPPVREQFF. The CDR3 nucleotides are TGTGCCAGCAGCCCGCCGGTTAGGGAGCAGTTCTTC.

This clonotype was seen a handful of times. The chain employs TRBV6-1 and TRBJ2-7; D might be TRBD1 or TRBD2, each matching 5 bases. The CDR3 has 14 amino acids. Deletions cut 5 bases from V and 0 bases from J, with 11 bases between. CDR1 and CDR2 from the germline V gene are MNHNS and SASEGT. CDR3 in DNA: TGTGCCAGCAGTACACGAGGGGACTCCTACGAGCAGTACTTC. It encodes CASSTRGDSYEQYF.

The sample holds a few counts of this clonotype. The chain is built from TRBV7-3 and TRBJ2-2; 9 bases line up with TRBD1. The CDR3 contains 16 residues. Germline V gene data show CDR1 as SGHTA and CDR2 as FQGTGA. V shed 4 bases and J 1 base; nucleotides not matched to a gene: 4. This CDR3 reads CASSSKTGGNTGELFF. DNA of the CDR3: TGTGCCAGCAGCTCAAAGACAGGGGGGAACACCGGGGAGCTGTTTTTT.

This clonotype was seen many times. V gene TRBV7-3 combines with J gene TRBJ1-5; 7 bases map to TRBD1. Germline CDR1 SGHTA, CDR2 FQGTGA. This CDR3 is built from 16 residues. Trimming took 6 bases from V and 5 from J; bases not matched to a gene: 13. The CDR3 DNA reads as TGTGCCAGCAGTAGTCCCCGGACAGGAGACCATCAGCCCCAGCATTTT. The encoded protein is CASSSPRTGDHQPQHF.

The chain couples TRBV10-3 to TRBJ2-3; TRBD2 matches at 7 bases. V lost 9 bases, J lost 4 bases, and 7 bases stayed unmatched. CDR1 and CDR2 from the germline V gene are ENHRY and SYGVKD. CDR3 length equals 13 residues. The CDR3 DNA reads as TGTGCCATTTTAGCGGGCGTGGCAGATACGCAGTATTTT. Its protein product is CAILAGVADTQYF.

V usage is TRBV6-1 and J usage is TRBJ2-1; D might be TRBD2 (6 bases). The CDR3 runs 16 residues. Trimming stripped 3 bases from V and 1 base from J, with 13 bases between. Germline V gene lookup returns CDR1 MNHNS and CDR2 SASEGT. CDR3 residues: CASSESSRGSYNEQFF. The CDR3 DNA sequence: TGTGCCAGCAGTGAGTCCAGTCGGGGGTCCTACAATGAGCAGTTCTTC.

This sequence joins TRBV7-2 and TRBJ2-1; no firm D call. The CDR3 loop spans 14 amino acids. Per germline, CDR1 SGHTA and CDR2 FQGNSA. V was cut by 5 bases and J by 2 bases, with 10 bases left in between. The CDR3 DNA follows: TGTGCCAGCAGCCCCTCAGAGGCCTACAATGAGCAGTTCTTC. The encoded protein is CASSPSEAYNEQFF. The variable domain in full, completed from reference TRBV7-2 and TRBJ2-1, reads GAGVSQSPSNKVTEKGKDVELRCDPISGHTALYWYRQSLGQGLEFLIYFQGNSAPDKSGLPSDRFSAERTGGSVSTLTIQRTQQEDSAVYLCASSPSEAYNEQFFGPGTRLTVL.

This clonotype was seen repeatedly, ten times or more. The chain carries TRBV7-9 and TRBJ2-2; possibly TRBD1 for D (6 bases). Trimming took off 5 bases at V and 0 bases at J, with 19 bases between the two ends. Germline V gene sequence: CDR1 SEHNR, CDR2 FQNEAQ (reference sequence). CDR3 length equals 18 residues. CDR3 bases: TGTGCCAGCAGCGAGCCGGACAGCGCAACTACGAACACCGGGGAGCTGTTTTTT. This gives the protein CASSEPDSATTNTGELFF.